The 11 T cell receptor beta chains presented below share a single source sample, sequenced in a study of cytomegalovirus exposure and HLA in healthy donors. The primer mix had 60 Vbeta and 13 Jbeta primers. Only in-frame clones appear in the TCRdb table, and some are missing; sequencing was by immunoSEQ multiplex PCR. The top ten hold 7.7% of the sample, which has roughly 100,000 clones, approximately 77% seen once. The sequenced sample was PBMCs. These receptors all come from a female donor in good health and CMV-seronegative.

The chain uses TRBV6-1 and TRBJ2-6, with D unclear. The germline CDR1 and CDR2 sequences are MNHNS and SASEGT. Trimming removed 8 bases at V and 0 bases at J, with 5 bases between. The CDR3 spans 13 residues. This CDR3 is CASRVSGANVLTF. DNA of the CDR3: TGTGCCAGCCGGGTCTCTGGGGCCAACGTCCTGACTTTC.

This clone was detected a few times. V and J are TRBV30 and TRBJ1-5; tentative D call: TRBD1 (5 bases). V was cut by 0 bases and J by 5 bases, with 11 bases left in between. The CDR3 consists of 14 residues. The germline CDR1 and CDR2 sequences are GTSNPN and SVGIG (reference sequence). The CDR3 reads CAWSVGGEYQPQHF. CDR3 in DNA: TGTGCCTGGAGTGTGGGGGGGGAATATCAGCCCCAGCATTTT.

The chain combines TRBV7-3 with TRBJ2-2; D is uncertain. V was shortened by 5 bases and J by 5 bases, with 6 bases between the two germline ends. The germline CDR1 and CDR2 sequences are SGHTA and FQGTGA. The CDR3 has 12 residues. The CDR3 DNA reads TGTGCCAGCAGCCACTATACCGGGGAGCTGTTTTTT. This codes for CASSHYTGELFF.

This chain connects TRBV5-1 to TRBJ1-1; a weak D match, TRBD1 (6 bases). Trimming took off 4 bases at V and 0 bases at J, with 13 bases between the two ends. This CDR3 has 15 amino acids. Germline loops: CDR1 SGHRS, CDR2 YFSETQ. CDR3 nucleotides: TGCGCCAGCAGCCTGACAGGAACCATGAACACTGAAGCTTTCTTT. This gives the protein CASSLTGTMNTEAFF.

For this clone: Other DNA sequences in this sample translate to the same CDR3. CDR3 DNA sequence: TGCAGCGTTGAAGGTCTTAACTATGGCTACACCTTC. Residues: CSVEGLNYGYTF. The V and J genes are TRBV29-1 and TRBJ1-2; no definite D call. CDR3 length equals 12 residues. Deletions cut 1 base from V and 1 base from J, with 4 bases between. Germline CDR1 is SQVTM and CDR2 is ANQGSEA.

The chain carries TRBV7-2 and TRBJ2-1; D perhaps matches TRBD1 (6 bases). Per germline, CDR1 SGHTA and CDR2 FQGNSA. The V end was cut by 1 base, the J end by 6 bases, with 19 bases between. The CDR3 contains 17 residues. CDR3 sequence: CASSLGRGGPSLNEQFF. CDR3 nucleotide sequence: TGTGCCAGCAGCTTAGGGCGAGGGGGACCTTCCCTCAATGAGCAGTTCTTC.

The V call is TRBV30, the J call TRBJ1-1, with D uncertain. Per the germline V gene, CDR1 is GTSNPN and CDR2 is SVGIG (reference sequence). The CDR3 covers 11 residues. The V and J ends lost 4 bases and 7 bases respectively, with 10 bases between them. CDR3 in amino acids: CAWKEAVEAFF. The CDR3 DNA reads as TGTGCCTGGAAAGAGGCGGTTGAAGCTTTCTTT. Filled out from reference TRBV30 and TRBJ1-1, the complete variable domain reads SQTIHQWPATLVQPVGSPLSLECTVEGTSNPNLYWYRQAAGRGLQLLFYSVGIGQISSEVPQNLSASRPQDRQFILSSKKLLLSDSGFYLCAWKEAVEAFFGQGTRLTVV.

The rearrangement uses TRBV11-3 and TRBJ1-2, with no clear D. The CDR3 covers 12 residues. Per germline, CDR1 SGHNT and CDR2 YENEEA. V was shortened by 0 bases and J by 4 bases, with 3 bases between the two germline ends. The DNA for the CDR3 is TGTGCCAGCAGCTTAGACGGCTATGGCTACACCTTC. Its protein is CASSLDGYGYTF.

The chain employs TRBV7-2 and TRBJ1-2; weak D call: TRBD1 (6 bases). This CDR3 has 14 amino acids. The V end was cut by 2 bases, the J end by 8 bases, with 15 bases between. Germline V gene lookup returns CDR1 SGHTA and CDR2 FQGNSA. CDR3 coding DNA: TGTGCCAGCAGCTTACAGCCGGGACAAGGAGGCTACACCTTC. It is translated as CASSLQPGQGGYTF.

The rearrangement uses TRBV2 and TRBJ2-3, with D possibly TRBD1 on 5 matching bases. The CDR3 consists of 17 residues. Trimming took off 6 bases at V and 1 base at J, with 20 bases between the two ends. CDR1 is SNHLY, CDR2 FYNNEI, per germline. CDR3 sequence: CASSRASGLVGTDTQYF. The DNA for the CDR3 is TGTGCCAGCAGCAGGGCCTCGGGTCTAGTAGGCACAGATACGCAGTATTTT.

This rearrangement joins TRBV10-3 to TRBJ2-7; 7 positions agree with TRBD2. The CDR3 length is 17 residues. CDR1 is ENHRY and CDR2 is SYGVKD in the germline V gene. The V segment lost 5 bases and the J segment 2 bases; nucleotides outside the gene matches: 15. CDR3 sequence (DNA): TGTGCCATCAGTTCCTACCTTTCCGGGGCGGGAGCCTACGAGCAGTACTTC. It yields the protein CAISSYLSGAGAYEQYF.